Listed here are 20 T cell receptor beta chains from one sample, sequenced in a study of T-cell reconstitution after alpha-beta-depleted transplantation in children. Molecular barcoding with unique molecular identifiers was used for the TCRbeta library. TCRdb re-called the PCR reads through MiXCR, storing one row per CDR3 protein. The sample includes 500,000 to 600,000 distinct CDR3 sequences, approximately 20% of them seen just once. The sample here was PBMCs from the stem cell graft donor, taken from the stem cell graft. Source of these receptors: a human donor who donated a stem cell graft to a child with acute lymphoblastic leukemia.

This clonotype was detected a few times. CDR3 nucleotides: TGTGCCAGCAGCTTTCACAGGGGCTTGAACACTGAAGCTTTCTTT. Residues: CASSFHRGLNTEAFF. V usage is TRBV7-2 and J usage is TRBJ1-1; TRBD1 matches at 7 bases. Germline loops: CDR1 SGHTA, CDR2 FQGNSA. The CDR3 is made up of 15 amino acids. With 3 bases clipped from V and 0 bases from J, the junction kept 4 bases outside the gene matches. Together with reference TRBV7-2 and TRBJ1-1, the CDR3 gives the full variable domain: GAGVSQSPSNKVTEKGKDVELRCDPISGHTALYWYRQSLGQGLEFLIYFQGNSAPDKSGLPSDRFSAERTGGSVSTLTIQRTQQEDSAVYLCASSFHRGLNTEAFFGQGTRLTVV.

The chain uses TRBV11-2 and TRBJ2-5, with 10 bases lining up with TRBD2. After removal of 3 bases from V and 5 bases from J, the junction contained 6 bases not matched to a gene. The CDR3 totals 15 residues. Looked up from germline, CDR1 is SGHAT and CDR2 is FQNNGV. Here the CDR3 DNA reads TGTGCCAGCAGCTTTAAACTTAGCGGGAGGGAGACCCAGTACTTC. Its translation is CASSFKLSGRETQYF.

This clonotype has a handful of counts. V and J are TRBV20-1 and TRBJ2-1; 7 bases are a match to TRBD1. The CDR3 length is 16 residues. The ends lost 5 bases at V and 2 bases at J; junction bases unmatched: 12. Germline V gene sequence: CDR1 DFQATT, CDR2 SNEGSKA (reference sequence). This chain's CDR3 is CSARGLLRGPYNEQFF. The CDR3 region has the DNA TGCAGTGCTCGAGGACTTCTGAGGGGGCCCTACAATGAGCAGTTCTTC.

A few counts support this clonotype. The J gene is TRBJ2-3, the V gene TRBV12-3 or TRBV12-4; D call uncertain. V shed 0 bases and J shed 4 bases, with 11 bases lying between them. The CDR3 loop spans 15 amino acids. CDR3 sequence (DNA): TGTGCCAGCAGTTTAGCGGGAAAAAGGGCAGATACGCAGTATTTT. This translates into CASSLAGKRADTQYF.

This clonotype has at least ten counts. The chain is built from TRBV5-5 and TRBJ2-1, with D perhaps TRBD2 (5 bases). The CDR3 covers 13 residues. Germline lookup yields CDR1 SGHKS and CDR2 YYEKEE (reference sequence). Deletions cut 9 bases from V and 5 bases from J, with 15 bases between. The CDR3 region is CANLLPGDNEQFF. The CDR3 DNA follows: TGTGCCAACCTATTACCCGGGGACAATGAGCAGTTCTTC.

The CDR3 sequence is CSARGGYQRLDEQFF. The CDR3 coding sequence is TGCAGTGCTAGAGGGGGCTACCAAAGGCTGGATGAGCAGTTCTTC. The V gene is TRBV20-1, the J gene TRBJ2-1; a possible D gene is TRBD1 (5 bases). This CDR3 contains 15 residues. The V gene's germline CDR1 is DFQATT and CDR2 SNEGSKA (reference sequence). V lost 1 base and J lost 8, with 18 bases in between.

The chain joins TRBV5-1 to TRBJ2-3; 7 bases are a match to TRBD2. V trimming: 4 bases; J trimming: 1 base; junction bases outside the gene matches: 12. Per germline, CDR1 SGHRS and CDR2 YFSETQ. The length of the CDR3 is 17 residues. The CDR3 sequence: CASSIAIAGEGTDTQYF. The CDR3 coding sequence is TGCGCCAGCAGCATAGCTATCGCGGGAGAGGGCACAGATACGCAGTATTTT.

This clonotype occurred a few times. The chain combines TRBV5-1 with TRBJ2-1; D perhaps matches TRBD2 (5 bases). Germline V CDR1 and CDR2: SGHRS, YFSETQ. The CDR3 loop spans 13 amino acids. The V and J ends lost 6 bases and 3 bases respectively, with 10 bases between them. The CDR3 sequence: CASTESGYNEQFF. CDR3 bases: TGCGCCAGCACCGAAAGCGGCTACAATGAGCAGTTCTTC.

This sequence joins TRBV6-1 and TRBJ2-7; TRBD2 matches 9 bases. Germline V gene sequence: CDR1 MNHNS, CDR2 SASEGT. With 5 bases clipped from V and 3 bases from J, the junction kept 11 bases outside the gene matches. The CDR3 loop spans 16 amino acids. CDR3 sequence: CASSPLAGRRVYEQYF. CDR3 nucleotide sequence: TGTGCCAGCAGTCCTCTAGCGGGAAGAAGGGTCTACGAGCAGTACTTC.

This clonotype was observed a handful of times. This chain joins TRBV29-1 and TRBJ1-2, with D perhaps matching TRBD1 (6 bases). Trimming took 3 bases from V and 4 from J, leaving 18 bases between them. The V gene's germline CDR1 is SQVTM and CDR2 ANQGSEA. CDR3 size: 15 residues. CDR3 in DNA: TGCAGCGTTGAGGACCGGGACACCCCTAGCTATGGCTACACCTTC. Translation gives CSVEDRDTPSYGYTF.

This clonotype was seen a few times. This chain uses TRBV5-6 with TRBJ2-3; D unclear. The CDR3 loop spans 14 amino acids. Between the trimmed V and J ends, which lost 0 bases and 6 bases, there was a span of 11 bases. Looked up from germline, CDR1 is SGHDT and CDR2 is YYEEEE. The CDR3 loop reads CASSLANDLDTQYF. For the CDR3, the DNA is TGTGCCAGCAGCTTGGCCAACGATCTGGATACGCAGTATTTT.

This clonotype was observed a handful of times. The chain has TRBV6-1 and TRBJ1-5; D remains ambiguous. This CDR3 comprises 14 residues. The V and J ends lost 7 bases and 0 bases respectively, with 10 bases between them. Germline V lookup: CDR1 MNHNS, CDR2 SASEGT. The CDR3 loop is CASTLGASNQPQHF. Written as DNA, the CDR3 is TGTGCCAGCACCTTAGGAGCTAGCAATCAGCCCCAGCATTTT.

The rearrangement links TRBV15 to TRBJ2-3, with a weak D call TRBD2 (5 bases). This CDR3 comprises 14 residues. The V gene's germline CDR1 is LNHNV and CDR2 YYDKDF (reference sequence). Between the trimmed V and J ends, which lost 9 bases and 2 bases, there was a span of 15 bases. The CDR3 sequence is CATLARGFTDTQYF. The CDR3 DNA is TGTGCCACGCTCGCCCGGGGTTTCACAGATACGCAGTATTTT.

The chain couples TRBV11-1 to TRBJ1-1, with TRBD1 identical over 7 bases. Germline trimming cut 0 bases from V and 0 bases from J; bases unmatched to any gene: 10. The CDR3 extends over 18 amino acids. Per the germline V gene, CDR1 is SGHAT and CDR2 is FQDESV (reference sequence). The CDR3: CASSLARGFKFLNTEAFF. CDR3 bases: TGTGCCAGCAGCTTAGCCAGGGGGTTTAAGTTCTTGAACACTGAAGCTTTCTTT.

This clonotype has more than one count but fewer than ten. The chain recombines TRBV7-8 with TRBJ1-5; D is uncertain. The CDR3 is made up of 14 amino acids. Looked up from germline, CDR1 is SGHVS and CDR2 is FQNEAQ. The V end lost 2 bases, the J end lost 1 base, and 6 bases lay between the germline ends. The CDR3 loop reads CASSLRFSNQPQHF. The CDR3 coding sequence is TGTGCCAGCAGCTTACGCTTCAGCAATCAGCCCCAGCATTTT.

The chain has TRBV2 and TRBJ2-1, with TRBD2 matching 8 bases. CDR3 length: 14 residues. V lost 7 bases and J lost 7; bases outside the gene matches: 9. The germline gives CDR1 SNHLY, CDR2 FYNNEI. Written as DNA, the CDR3 is TGTGCCAGCACCAAAGCGGGAGCAAAAAATGAGCAGTTCTTC. Protein sequence: CASTKAGAKNEQFF.

The rearrangement uses TRBV6-5 and TRBJ2-2, with D possibly TRBD1 on 7 matching bases. This CDR3 spans 16 amino acids. V was trimmed by 1 base and J by 4 bases, leaving 13 bases between them. CDR1 is MNHEY and CDR2 is SVGAGI in the germline V gene. In nucleotides, the CDR3 is TGTGCCAGCAGTTACTTAGGGCAGGGGGGCACCGGGGAGCTGTTTTTT. It specifies CASSYLGQGGTGELFF.

This clonotype was counted a few times. The rearrangement links TRBV4-1 to TRBJ2-7, with 7 bases matching TRBD1. CDR3 length: 14 residues. V dropped 3 bases and J dropped 4; count of bases not matched to a gene: 6. CDR1 is MGHRA, CDR2 YSYEKL, per germline. The DNA of the CDR3 is TGCGCCAGCAGCCATTTTACAGGGGAGTACGAGCAGTACTTC. Amino acids: CASSHFTGEYEQYF.

This chain links TRBV7-3 with TRBJ2-1; D gene uncertain. CDR1 is SGHTA and CDR2 is FQGTGA in the germline V gene. Trimming took off 5 bases at V and 5 bases at J, with 13 bases between the two ends. There are 14 residues in the CDR3. The CDR3 spells CASSLNWADNEQFF. The CDR3 bases are TGTGCCAGCAGCCTTAACTGGGCGGACAATGAGCAGTTCTTC.

The gene calls are TRBV10-2 and TRBJ2-1; TRBD1 aligns across 10 bases. The V segment lost 4 bases and the J segment 5 bases; nucleotides outside the gene matches: 5. Germline CDR1 and CDR2: WSHSY and SAAADI. CDR3 length: 15 residues. The CDR3 reads CASSGGTGANNEQFF. The CDR3 nucleotides are TGCGCCAGCAGTGGCGGGACAGGGGCCAACAATGAGCAGTTCTTC.